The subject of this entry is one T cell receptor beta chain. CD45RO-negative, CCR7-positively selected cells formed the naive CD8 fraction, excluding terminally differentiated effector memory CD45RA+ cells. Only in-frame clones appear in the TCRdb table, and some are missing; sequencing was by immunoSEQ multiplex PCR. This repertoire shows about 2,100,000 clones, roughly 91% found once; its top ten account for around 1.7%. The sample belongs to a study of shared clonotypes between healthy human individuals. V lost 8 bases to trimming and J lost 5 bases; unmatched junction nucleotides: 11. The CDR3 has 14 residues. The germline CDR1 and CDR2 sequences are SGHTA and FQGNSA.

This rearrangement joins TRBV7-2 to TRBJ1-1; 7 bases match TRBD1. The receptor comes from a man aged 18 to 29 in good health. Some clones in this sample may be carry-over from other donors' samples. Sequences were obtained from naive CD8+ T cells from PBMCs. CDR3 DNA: TGTGCCAGCCGGAGACAGGGAGGGGGAACTGAAGCTTTCTTT. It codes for CASRRQGGGTEAFF.